The text below deals with one T cell receptor (beta chain). What it binds is not known. This sample is part of a study of T cells in narcolepsy. The wider study: Patients with NT1 or NT2 and healthy control donors were enrolled.

The CDR3 totals 17 residues. Germline CDR1 SGHRS, CDR2 YFSETQ. Trimming took 0 bases from V and 1 from J, leaving 14 bases between them. The study, taken as a whole, reports: No autoreactive T cell clone sequences appeared in some memory CD4+ repertoires.

Measured with immunoSEQ multiplex PCR; TCRdb has only the in-frame clones, and not every one. Of 25,000 to 30,000 clones listed, about 84% are singletons. V gene TRBV5-1 combines with J gene TRBJ1-3; D ambiguous. The sequenced sample consisted of CD45RA- memory CD4+ T cells from PBMCs. This receptor was obtained from a human donor with narcolepsy. CDR3 in amino acids: CASSLDDPRRSGNTIYF. In nucleotides, the CDR3 is TGCGCCAGCAGCTTGGACGACCCTAGGAGGTCTGGAAACACCATATATTTT.